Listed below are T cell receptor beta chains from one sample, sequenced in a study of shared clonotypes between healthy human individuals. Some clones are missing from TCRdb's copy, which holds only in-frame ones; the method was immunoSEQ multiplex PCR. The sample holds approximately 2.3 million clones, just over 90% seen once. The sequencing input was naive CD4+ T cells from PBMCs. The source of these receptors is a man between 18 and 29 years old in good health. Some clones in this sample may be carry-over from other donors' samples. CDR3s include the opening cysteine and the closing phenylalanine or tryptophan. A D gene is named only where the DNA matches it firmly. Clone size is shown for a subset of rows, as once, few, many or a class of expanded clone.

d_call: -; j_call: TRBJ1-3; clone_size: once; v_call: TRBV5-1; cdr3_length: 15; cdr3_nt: TGCGCCAGCAGCTTGGGCGGACCCTCTGGAAACACCATATATTTT; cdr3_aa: CASSLGGPSGNTIYF
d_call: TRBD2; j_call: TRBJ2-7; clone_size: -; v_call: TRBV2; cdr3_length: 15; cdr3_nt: TGTGCCAGCAGTGAAAAAGCGGGAGGCCCCTACGAGCAGTACTTC; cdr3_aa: CASSEKAGGPYEQYF
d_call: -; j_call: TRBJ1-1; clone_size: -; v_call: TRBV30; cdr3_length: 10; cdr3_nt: TGTGCCTGGAGTGGACGTGAAGCTTTCTTT; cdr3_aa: CAWSGREAFF
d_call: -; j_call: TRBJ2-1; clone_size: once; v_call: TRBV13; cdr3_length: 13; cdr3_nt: TGTGCCAGCAGCCGGGACCCGGACAATGAGCAGTTCTTC; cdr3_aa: CASSRDPDNEQFF
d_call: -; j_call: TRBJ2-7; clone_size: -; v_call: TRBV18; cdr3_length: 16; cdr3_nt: TGTGCCAGCTCACCGCTACCGGGACAAGGGTCCTACGAGCAGTACTTC; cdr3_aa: CASSPLPGQGSYEQYF
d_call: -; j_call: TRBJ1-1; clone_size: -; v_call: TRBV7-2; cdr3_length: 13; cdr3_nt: TGTGCCAGCAGCCGAGAAAGGAACACTGAAGCTTTCTTT; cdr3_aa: CASSRERNTEAFF
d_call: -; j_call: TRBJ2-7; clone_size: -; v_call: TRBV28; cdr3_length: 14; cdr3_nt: TGTGCCAGCAGTTTAAGGTCAGATTTCTACGAGCAGTACTTC; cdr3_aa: CASSLRSDFYEQYF
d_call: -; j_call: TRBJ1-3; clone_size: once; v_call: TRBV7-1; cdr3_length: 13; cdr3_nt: TGTGCCAGCAGCCCTACTACTGGAAACACCATATATTTT; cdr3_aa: CASSPTTGNTIYF
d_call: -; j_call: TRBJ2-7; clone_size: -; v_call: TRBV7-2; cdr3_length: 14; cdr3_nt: TGTGCCAGCAGCTTATGGAGGGACGGCTACGAGCAGTACTTC; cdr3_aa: CASSLWRDGYEQYF
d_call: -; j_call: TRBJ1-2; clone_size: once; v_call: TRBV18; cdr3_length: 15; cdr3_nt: TGTGCCAGCTCACCGAAATCCCCAAGGGGCTATGGCTACACCTTC; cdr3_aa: CASSPKSPRGYGYTF
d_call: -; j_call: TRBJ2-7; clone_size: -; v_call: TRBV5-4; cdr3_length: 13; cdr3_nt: TGTGCCAGCAGTCTGGGGGCGGCCTACGAGCAGTACTTC; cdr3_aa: CASSLGAAYEQYF
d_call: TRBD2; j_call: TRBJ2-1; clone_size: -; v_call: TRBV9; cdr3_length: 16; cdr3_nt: TGTGCCAGCAGCGTAGGAGGGACTAGCGAGTACAATGAGCAGTTCTTC; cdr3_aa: CASSVGGTSEYNEQFF
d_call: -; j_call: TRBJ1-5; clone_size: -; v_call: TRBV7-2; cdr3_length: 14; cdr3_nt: TGTGCCAGCAGCAGACGACAGGGCAATCAGCCCCAGCATTTT; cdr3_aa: CASSRRQGNQPQHF
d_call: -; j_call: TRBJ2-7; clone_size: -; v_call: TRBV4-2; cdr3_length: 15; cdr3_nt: TGTGCCAGCAGCCATACTAGCTTCTCTACCTACGAGCAGTACTTC; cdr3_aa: CASSHTSFSTYEQYF
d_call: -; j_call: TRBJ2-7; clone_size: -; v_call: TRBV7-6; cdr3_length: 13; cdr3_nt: TGTGCCAGCAGCCCGGACGCTGCCTACGAGCAGTACTTC; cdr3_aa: CASSPDAAYEQYF
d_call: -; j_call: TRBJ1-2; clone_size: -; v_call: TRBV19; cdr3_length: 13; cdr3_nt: TGTGCCAGTAGTAATACGGGCCTCTATGGCTACACCTTC; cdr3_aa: CASSNTGLYGYTF
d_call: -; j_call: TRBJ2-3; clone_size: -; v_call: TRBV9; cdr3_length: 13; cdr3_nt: TGTGCCAGCAGCCCAGGCGTCACAGATACGCAGTATTTT; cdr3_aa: CASSPGVTDTQYF
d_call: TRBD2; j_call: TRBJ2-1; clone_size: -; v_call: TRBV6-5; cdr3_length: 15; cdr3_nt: TGTGCCAGCAGTTCCAGACTAGCGGGAGTGACTGAGCAGTTCTTC; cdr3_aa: CASSSRLAGVTEQFF
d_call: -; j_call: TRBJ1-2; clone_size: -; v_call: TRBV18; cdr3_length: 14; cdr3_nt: TGTGCCAGCTCACCACCGGGACGGAACTATGGCTACACCTTC; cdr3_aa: CASSPPGRNYGYTF
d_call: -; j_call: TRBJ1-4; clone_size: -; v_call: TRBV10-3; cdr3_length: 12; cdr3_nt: TGTGCCATCAGTGACGTCGAGGGAAAACTGTTTTTT; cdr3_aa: CAISDVEGKLFF
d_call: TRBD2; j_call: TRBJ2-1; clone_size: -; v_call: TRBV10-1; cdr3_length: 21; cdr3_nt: TGCGCCAGCAGAGATCCTTTCATACCGAGCGCTCCTAGCGGCTCCTACAATGAGCAGTTCTTC; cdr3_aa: CASRDPFIPSAPSGSYNEQFF
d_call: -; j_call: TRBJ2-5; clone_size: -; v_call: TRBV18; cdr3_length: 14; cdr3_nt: TGTGCCAGCTCACCAGGCGCTCCCAGGGAGACCCAGTACTTC; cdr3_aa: CASSPGAPRETQYF
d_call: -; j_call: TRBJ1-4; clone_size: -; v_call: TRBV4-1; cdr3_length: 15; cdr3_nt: TGCGCCAGCAGCCTCCGGACAGCTAGCGGCGATTTCCTGTTTTTT; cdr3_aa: CASSLRTASGDFLFF
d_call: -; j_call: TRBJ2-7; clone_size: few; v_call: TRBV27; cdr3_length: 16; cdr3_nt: TGTGCCAGCAGTTCCCTGGTGGCTAGGAGCTCCTACGAGCAGTACTTC; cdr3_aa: CASSSLVARSSYEQYF
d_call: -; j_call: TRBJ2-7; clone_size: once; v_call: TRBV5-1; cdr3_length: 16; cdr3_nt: TGCGCCAGCAGCTTGCGTCCCGACCCCCGCTCCTACGAGCAGTACTTC; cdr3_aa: CASSLRPDPRSYEQYF
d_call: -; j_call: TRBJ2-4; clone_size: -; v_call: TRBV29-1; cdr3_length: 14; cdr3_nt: TGCAGCGTTGGGTGGGGTTATGTCGAAAACATTCAGTACTTC; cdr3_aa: CSVGWGYVENIQYF
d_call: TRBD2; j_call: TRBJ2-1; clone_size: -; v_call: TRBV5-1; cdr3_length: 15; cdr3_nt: TGCGCCAGCAGCTTGGAGGGACTAGCAGGCGATGAGCAGTTCTTC; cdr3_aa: CASSLEGLAGDEQFF
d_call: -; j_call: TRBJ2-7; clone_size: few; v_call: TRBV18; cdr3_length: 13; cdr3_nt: TGTGCCAGCTCGCACAGGGAGAACTACGAGCAGTACTTC; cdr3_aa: CASSHRENYEQYF
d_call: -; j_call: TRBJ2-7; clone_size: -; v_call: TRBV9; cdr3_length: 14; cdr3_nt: TGTGCCAGCAGCGCCCGGACGGGCGGCTACGAGCAGTACTTC; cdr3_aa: CASSARTGGYEQYF
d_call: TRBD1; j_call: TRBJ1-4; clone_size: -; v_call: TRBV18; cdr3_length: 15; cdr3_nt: TGTGCCAGCTCACCTTGGGGACAGCCTAATGAAAAACTGTTTTTT; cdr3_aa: CASSPWGQPNEKLFF
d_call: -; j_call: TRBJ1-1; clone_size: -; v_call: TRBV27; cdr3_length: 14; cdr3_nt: TGTGCCAGCAGTTTACTTTTTGGACGCACTGAAGCTTTCTTT; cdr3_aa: CASSLLFGRTEAFF
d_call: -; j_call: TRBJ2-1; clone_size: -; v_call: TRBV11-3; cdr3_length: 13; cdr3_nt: TGTGCCAGCAGCCCCCAGGATCCTAGTAAACAGTTCTTC; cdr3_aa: CASSPQDPSKQFF
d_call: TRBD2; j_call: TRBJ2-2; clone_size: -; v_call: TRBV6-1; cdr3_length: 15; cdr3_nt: TGTGCCAGCGGCCCGCTAGCGGGGAACACCGGGGAGCTGTTTTTT; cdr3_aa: CASGPLAGNTGELFF
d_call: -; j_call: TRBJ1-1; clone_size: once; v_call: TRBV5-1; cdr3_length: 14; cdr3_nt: TGCGCCAGCAGCTTGTGGCAGATGAACACTGAAGCTTTCTTT; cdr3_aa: CASSLWQMNTEAFF
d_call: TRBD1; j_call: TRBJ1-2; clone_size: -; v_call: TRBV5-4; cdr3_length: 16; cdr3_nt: TGTGCCAGCAGCCCGACTTTGGACAGGGCGTTCTATGGCTACACCTTC; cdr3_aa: CASSPTLDRAFYGYTF
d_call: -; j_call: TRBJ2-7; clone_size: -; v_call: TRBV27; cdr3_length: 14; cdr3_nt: TGTGCCAGCAGTTTATCGAGGAGCTCCTACGAGCAGTACTTC; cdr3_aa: CASSLSRSSYEQYF
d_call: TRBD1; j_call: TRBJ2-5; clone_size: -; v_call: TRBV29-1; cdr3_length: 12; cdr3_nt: TGCAGCGTTGCGGCAGGGGGAGAGACCCAGTACTTC; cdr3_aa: CSVAAGGETQYF
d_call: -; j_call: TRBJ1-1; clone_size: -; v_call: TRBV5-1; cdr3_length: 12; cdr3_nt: TGCGCCAGCGGTGGGCAGGACACTGAAGCTTTCTTT; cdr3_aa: CASGGQDTEAFF
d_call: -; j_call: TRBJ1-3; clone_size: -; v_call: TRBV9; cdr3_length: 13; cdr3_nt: TGTGCCAGCAGCGTAGAAGCTGGAAACACCATATATTTT; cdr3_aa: CASSVEAGNTIYF